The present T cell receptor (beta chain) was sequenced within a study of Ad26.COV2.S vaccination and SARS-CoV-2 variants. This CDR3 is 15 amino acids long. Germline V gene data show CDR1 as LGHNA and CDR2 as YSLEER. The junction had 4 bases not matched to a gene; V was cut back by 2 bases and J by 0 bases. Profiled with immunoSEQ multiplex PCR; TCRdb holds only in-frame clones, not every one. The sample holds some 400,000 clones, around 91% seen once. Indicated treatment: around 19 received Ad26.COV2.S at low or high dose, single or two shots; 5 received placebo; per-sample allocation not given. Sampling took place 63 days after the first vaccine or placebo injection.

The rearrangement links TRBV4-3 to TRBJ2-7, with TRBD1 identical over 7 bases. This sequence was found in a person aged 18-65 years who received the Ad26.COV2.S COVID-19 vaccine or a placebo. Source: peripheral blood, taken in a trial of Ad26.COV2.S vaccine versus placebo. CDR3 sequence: CASSQSRDSSYEQYF. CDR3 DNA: TGCGCCAGCAGCCAAAGCCGGGACAGCTCCTACGAGCAGTACTTC.